This T cell receptor beta chain emerged from a study of T-cell reconstitution after alpha-beta-depleted transplantation in children. Unique molecular identifiers were incorporated during preparation of the TCRbeta library. TCRdb reanalysed the PCR reads using MiXCR and keeps one entry per CDR3 protein. Here the sample spans some 200,000 distinct CDR3 sequences, about 15% being singletons. This clonotype was observed many times. Trimming left V 1 base short and J 5 bases short, with 15 bases between. The CDR3 has 16 amino acids. In germline, CDR1 is MGHRA, CDR2 YSYEKL. This TCR was recovered from a human donor who donated a stem cell graft to a child with acute lymphoblastic leukemia. Sequencing used PBMCs from the stem cell graft donor, obtained from the stem cell graft. J is TRBJ2-1 and V is TRBV4-1; D tentatively fits TRBD1 or TRBD2 (6 bases each). The CDR3 here is CASSQGGGLTHNEQFF. In nucleotides, the CDR3 is TGCGCCAGCAGCCAAGGAGGGGGACTTACGCACAATGAGCAGTTCTTC.